This TCR beta chain was sequenced for a study of CD8+ T cells in alopecia areata. Sequencing templates came from extracted RNA that was reverse transcribed into cDNA. Profiling relied on immunoSEQ multiplex PCR, and the TCRdb table lists in-frame clones only, not all of them. Of fewer than 250,000 clones detected, approximately 40% appear once; the ten largest clones hold roughly 2.6%. Treatment here: oral pan-JAK inhibitor, 5-10 mg twice daily. V was cut by 3 bases and J by 1 base, with 13 bases left in between. This CDR3 region has 15 residues. Germline CDR1 SGHRS, CDR2 YFSETQ. The rearrangement joins TRBV5-1 to TRBJ1-1; the D is unclear. This receptor was taken from a human donor with alopecia areata. This material consisted of CD4+ T cells sorted from blood, taken at approximately week 37, from a patient treated with tofacitinib. The CDR3 spells CASSSSSTANTEAFF. CDR3 DNA: TGCGCCAGCAGCTCATCCTCCACAGCGAACACTGAAGCTTTCTTT.